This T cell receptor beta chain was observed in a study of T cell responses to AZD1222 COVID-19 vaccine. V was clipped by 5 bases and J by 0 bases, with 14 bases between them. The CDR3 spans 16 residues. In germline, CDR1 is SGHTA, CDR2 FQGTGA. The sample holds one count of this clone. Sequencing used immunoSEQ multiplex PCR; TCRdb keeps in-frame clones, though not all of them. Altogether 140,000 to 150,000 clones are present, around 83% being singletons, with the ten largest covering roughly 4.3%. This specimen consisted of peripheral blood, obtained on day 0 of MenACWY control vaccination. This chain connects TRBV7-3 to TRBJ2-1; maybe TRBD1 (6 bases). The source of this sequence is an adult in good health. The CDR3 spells CASSPRTAFSYNEQFF. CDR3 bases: TGTGCCAGCAGCCCCCGGACAGCATTCTCCTACAATGAGCAGTTCTTC.